Listed below are T cell receptor beta chains from one sample, sequenced in a study of radiotherapy plus CTLA-4 blockade in lung cancer. Produced via immunoSEQ multiplex PCR; TCRdb's table is partial and in-frame only. The profile covers 86,000 or so clones, with roughly 79% appearing a single time and more than 3.5% taken by the ten largest. The material sequenced was peripheral blood, taken from a patient treated with radiotherapy plus ipilimumab. These receptor sequences come from a human donor with non-small cell lung cancer who had a partial response to radiotherapy plus ipilimumab. Some clones in this sample may be carry-over from other donors' samples. CDR3s include the opening cysteine and the closing phenylalanine or tryptophan. The D gene is left open where the match is weak.

V: TRBV11-2
D: -
CDR3: CASSPRGSGNTIYF

V: TRBV6-5
D: TRBD1
CDR3: CAAKSGQGQDEQFF

V: TRBV21-1
D: -
CDR3: CASSTGQGARGYGYTF

V: TRBV5-6
D: -
CDR3: CASSYNQAGKKYNEQFF

V: TRBV28
D: -
CDR3: CAIVGGAGYGYTF

V: TRBV5-1
D: -
CDR3: CASSWENTDTQYF

V: TRBV7-9
D: TRBD1
CDR3: CASSKNRGGLGAIYGYTF

V: TRBV28
D: -
CDR3: CASSLPDGGTDTQYF

V: TRBV5-1
D: -
CDR3: CASSPGQQETQYF

V: TRBV9
D: -
CDR3: CASSVAGTPQETQYF

V: TRBV19
D: TRBD1
CDR3: CASRRGLGQGGTDTQYF

V: TRBV1
D: -
CDR3: CTSSKNLPRDYEQYF

V: TRBV2
D: -
CDR3: CASRPGSATYEQYF

V: TRBV19
D: TRBD1
CDR3: CASSSPGTGGNVGGYTF

V: TRBV7-3
D: TRBD2
CDR3: CASSLGGADTQYF

V: TRBV27
D: TRBD2
CDR3: CASSLNSGGRYEQYF

V: TRBV20-1
D: TRBD1
CDR3: CSARVKTGLFF

V: TRBV20-1
D: -
CDR3: CSAGGISAFF

V: TRBV5-6
D: -
CDR3: CASSLGSYRFHGYTF

V: TRBV19
D: TRBD1
CDR3: CASSYGTGGGGELFF

V: TRBV6-1
D: TRBD1
CDR3: CASRTDRGSGYTF

V: TRBV9
D: -
CDR3: CASSANRWRGGEKETQYF

V: TRBV5-6
D: TRBD2
CDR3: CASSPRERGFYNEQFF

V: TRBV19
D: -
CDR3: CASSIVSSGSTEAFF

V: TRBV7-2
D: TRBD1
CDR3: CASSARGTGEAEQYF

V: TRBV10-1
D: -
CDR3: CASSEGARGTDTQYF

V: TRBV2
D: TRBD2
CDR3: CASSPPRASGLQETQYF

V: TRBV2
D: TRBD2
CDR3: CASVQAGGGAGEQYF

V: TRBV4-1
D: TRBD1
CDR3: CASSQGQTFDEQYF

V: TRBV6-5
D: -
CDR3: CAIRRDVSGNTIYF

V: TRBV29-1
D: TRBD1
CDR3: CSVEEQGKNEQYF

V: TRBV28
D: TRBD2
CDR3: CASSFGGSSYEQYF

V: TRBV7-2
D: TRBD1
CDR3: CASRAGTAAFF

V: TRBV7-3
D: TRBD1
CDR3: CASSPGTGNAYGYTF

V: TRBV6-5
D: -
CDR3: CASSLQENTEAFF

V: TRBV7-8
D: -
CDR3: CASSLVARDPIEAFF

V: TRBV25-1
D: -
CDR3: CASSAPGHLSSGANVLTF

V: TRBV10-2
D: -
CDR3: CASSSGGSGNTIYF

V: TRBV15
D: TRBD2
CDR3: CATKSGRATDTQYF

V: TRBV19
D: TRBD2
CDR3: CASSPTSGGGTGELFF

V: TRBV9
D: -
CDR3: CASSVGLLSGANVLTF

V: TRBV7-8
D: TRBD2
CDR3: CASRGPGTTNNEQFF

V: TRBV7-2
D: -
CDR3: CASSRGTSGNTIYF

V: TRBV6-1
D: -
CDR3: CASSRVAGANVLTF

V: TRBV18
D: -
CDR3: CASSPSGGLSQPQHF

V: TRBV10-1
D: -
CDR3: CASSADSFNEKLFF

V: TRBV6-5
D: -
CDR3: CASSRTANTEAFF

V: TRBV6-1
D: TRBD1
CDR3: CASSDPDREETQYF

V: TRBV5-1
D: -
CDR3: CASSLVPRADTEAFF

V: TRBV9
D: TRBD2
CDR3: CASSALAGDTYNEQFF

V: TRBV5-6
D: TRBD1
CDR3: CASSFGGSGTGGEKLFF

V: TRBV7-9
D: -
CDR3: CASSQLASLTDTQYF

V: TRBV28
D: -
CDR3: CASSFVGGTEAFF

V: TRBV6-5
D: -
CDR3: CASRPRGLGEQYF

V: TRBV28
D: -
CDR3: CASSLRGGFTNEKLFF

V: TRBV5-6
D: TRBD2
CDR3: CASTRGFGGGHSYNEQFF

V: TRBV27
D: TRBD2
CDR3: CASRGLAAREETQYF